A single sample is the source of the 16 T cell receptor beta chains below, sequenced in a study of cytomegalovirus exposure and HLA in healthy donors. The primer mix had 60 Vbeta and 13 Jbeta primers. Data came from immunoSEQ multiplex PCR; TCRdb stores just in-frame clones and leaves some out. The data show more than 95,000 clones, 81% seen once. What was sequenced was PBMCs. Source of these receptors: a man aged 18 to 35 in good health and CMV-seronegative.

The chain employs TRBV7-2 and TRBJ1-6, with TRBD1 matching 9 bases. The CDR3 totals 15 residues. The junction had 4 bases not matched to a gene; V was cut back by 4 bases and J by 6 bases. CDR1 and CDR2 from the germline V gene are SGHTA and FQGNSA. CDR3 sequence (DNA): TGTGCCAGCAGCTCAGGACAGGGGAGTAATTCACCCCTCCACTTT. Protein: CASSSGQGSNSPLHF.

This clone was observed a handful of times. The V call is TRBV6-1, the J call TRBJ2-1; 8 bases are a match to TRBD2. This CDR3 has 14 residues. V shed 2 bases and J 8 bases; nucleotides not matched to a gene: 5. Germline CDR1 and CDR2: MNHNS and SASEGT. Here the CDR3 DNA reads TGTGCCAGCAGTGAATCACGGGGGGGCTATGAGCAGTTCTTC. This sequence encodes CASSESRGGYEQFF.

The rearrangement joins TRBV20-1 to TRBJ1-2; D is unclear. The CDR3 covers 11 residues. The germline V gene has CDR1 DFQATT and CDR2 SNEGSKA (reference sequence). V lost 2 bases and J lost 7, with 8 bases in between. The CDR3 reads CSARSEGGYTF. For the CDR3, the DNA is TGCAGTGCTAGATCTGAGGGTGGCTACACCTTC.

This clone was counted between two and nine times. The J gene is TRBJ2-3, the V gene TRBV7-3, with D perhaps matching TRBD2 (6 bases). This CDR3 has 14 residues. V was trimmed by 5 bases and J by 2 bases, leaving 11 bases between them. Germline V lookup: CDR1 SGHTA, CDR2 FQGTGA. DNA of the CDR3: TGTGCCAGCAGCCTAGGACTACTCACAGATACGCAGTATTTT. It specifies CASSLGLLTDTQYF. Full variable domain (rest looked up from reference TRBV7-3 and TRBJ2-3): GAGVSQTPSNKVTEKGKYVELRCDPISGHTALYWYRQSLGQGPEFLIYFQGTGAADDSGLPNDRFFAVRPEGSVSTLKIQRTERGDSAVYLCASSLGLLTDTQYFGPGTRLTVL.

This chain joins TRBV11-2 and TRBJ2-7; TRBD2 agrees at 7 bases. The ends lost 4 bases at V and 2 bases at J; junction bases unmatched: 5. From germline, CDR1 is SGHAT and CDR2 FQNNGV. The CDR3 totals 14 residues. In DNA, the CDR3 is TGTGCCAGCAGCTGGGGGGGTTCGGCCTACGAGCAGTACTTC. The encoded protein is CASSWGGSAYEQYF.

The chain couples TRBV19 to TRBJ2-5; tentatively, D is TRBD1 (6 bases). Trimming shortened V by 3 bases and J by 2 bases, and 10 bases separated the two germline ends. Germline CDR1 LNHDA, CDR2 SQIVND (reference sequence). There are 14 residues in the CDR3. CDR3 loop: CASSIGGQQETQYF. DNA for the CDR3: TGTGCCAGTAGTATCGGCGGACAGCAAGAGACCCAGTACTTC.

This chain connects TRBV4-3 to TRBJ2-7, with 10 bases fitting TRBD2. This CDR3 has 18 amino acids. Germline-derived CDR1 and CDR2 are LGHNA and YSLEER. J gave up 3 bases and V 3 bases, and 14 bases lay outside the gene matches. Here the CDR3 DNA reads TGCGCCAGCAGCCATTTACTAGGGGCTAGCGGGGGCCACTACGAGCAGTACTTC. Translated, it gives CASSHLLGASGGHYEQYF.

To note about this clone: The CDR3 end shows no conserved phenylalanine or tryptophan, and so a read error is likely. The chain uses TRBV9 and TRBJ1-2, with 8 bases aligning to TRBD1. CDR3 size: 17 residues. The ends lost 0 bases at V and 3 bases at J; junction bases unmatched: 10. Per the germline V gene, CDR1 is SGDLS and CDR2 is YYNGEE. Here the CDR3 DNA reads TGTGCCAGCAGCGTAGCTACGACAGGGGATGGCGACTATGGCTACACCTCC. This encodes CASSVATTGDGDYGYTS.

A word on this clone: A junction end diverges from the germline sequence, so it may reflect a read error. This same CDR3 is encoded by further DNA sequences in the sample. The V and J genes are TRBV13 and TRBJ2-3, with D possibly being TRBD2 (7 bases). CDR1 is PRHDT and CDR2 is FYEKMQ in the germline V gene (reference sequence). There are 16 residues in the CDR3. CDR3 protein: CASSRPRGGYPDTQYF. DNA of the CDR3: TGTGCCAGCAGCCGGCCGAGGGGGGGCTATCCAGATACGCAGTATTTC.

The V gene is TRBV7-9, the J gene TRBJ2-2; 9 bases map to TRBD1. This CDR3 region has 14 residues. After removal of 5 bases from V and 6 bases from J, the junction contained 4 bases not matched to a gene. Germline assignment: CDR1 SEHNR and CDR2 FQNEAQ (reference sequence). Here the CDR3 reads CASSGTGSPGELFF. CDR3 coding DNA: TGTGCCAGCAGCGGGACAGGGTCCCCCGGGGAGCTGTTTTTT.

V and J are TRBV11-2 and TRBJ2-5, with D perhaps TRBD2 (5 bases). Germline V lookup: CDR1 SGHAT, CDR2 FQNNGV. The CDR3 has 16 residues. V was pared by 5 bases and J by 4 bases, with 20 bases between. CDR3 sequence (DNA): TGTGCCAGCAGCCCCGGGGAGAACGGACGGCGAGAGACCCAGTACTTC. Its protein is CASSPGENGRRETQYF.

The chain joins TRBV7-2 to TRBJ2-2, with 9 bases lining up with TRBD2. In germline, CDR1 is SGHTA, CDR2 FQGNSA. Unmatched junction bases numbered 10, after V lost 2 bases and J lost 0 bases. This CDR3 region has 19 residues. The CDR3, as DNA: TGTGCCAGCAGCTTACAGACCAGCGGGGGGACCGCGAACACCGGGGAGCTGTTTTTT. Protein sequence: CASSLQTSGGTANTGELFF.

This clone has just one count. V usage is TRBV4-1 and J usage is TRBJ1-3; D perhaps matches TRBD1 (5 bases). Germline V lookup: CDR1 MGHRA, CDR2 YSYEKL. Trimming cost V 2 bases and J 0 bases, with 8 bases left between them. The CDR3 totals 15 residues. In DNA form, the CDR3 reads TGCGCCAGCAGCCAACAGGGCTTCTCTGGAAACACCATATATTTT. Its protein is CASSQQGFSGNTIYF.

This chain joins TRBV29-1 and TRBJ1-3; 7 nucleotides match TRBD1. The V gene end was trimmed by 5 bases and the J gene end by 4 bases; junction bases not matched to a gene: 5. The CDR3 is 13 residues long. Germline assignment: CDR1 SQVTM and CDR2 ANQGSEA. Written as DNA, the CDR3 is TGCAGCGTTTCAGACAGGGCCGGAAACACCATATATTTT. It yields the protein CSVSDRAGNTIYF.

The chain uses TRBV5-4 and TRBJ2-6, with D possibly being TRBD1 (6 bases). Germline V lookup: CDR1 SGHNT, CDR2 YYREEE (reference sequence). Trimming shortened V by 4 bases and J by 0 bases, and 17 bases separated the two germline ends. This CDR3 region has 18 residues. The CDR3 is CASSLPGRGTSGANVLTF. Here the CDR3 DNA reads TGTGCCAGCAGCCTGCCCGGCAGGGGCACCTCTGGGGCCAACGTCCTGACTTTC.

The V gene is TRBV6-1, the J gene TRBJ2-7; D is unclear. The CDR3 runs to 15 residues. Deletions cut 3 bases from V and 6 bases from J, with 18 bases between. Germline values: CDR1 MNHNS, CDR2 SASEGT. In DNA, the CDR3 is TGTGCCAGCAGTGATTCGGGTCGGCCCTCCACCGAGCAGTACTTC. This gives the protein CASSDSGRPSTEQYF.